This T cell receptor (beta chain) was identified during a study of cytomegalovirus exposure and HLA in healthy donors. Study findings and constraints: Serostatus for CMV was the only available immune exposure information. Presence/absence analyses rested on an assumption that sequencing depth was roughly uniform across donors.

J gave up 7 bases and V 5 bases, and 16 bases lay outside the gene matches. CDR3 length: 17 amino acids. The germline V gene has CDR1 SEHNR and CDR2 FQNEAQ (reference sequence). Concerning this clone: Its target is unknown.

13 Jbeta primers and 60 Vbeta primers were used for the PCR. Clones were read by immunoSEQ multiplex PCR, and TCRdb kept only the in-frame ones, dropping some. This repertoire shows some 130,000 clones, about four fifths found once; its top ten account for about 11%. The chain links TRBV7-9 to TRBJ2-5; 10 bases are a match to TRBD2. The sequenced sample was PBMCs. The receptor was derived from a male donor in good health and CMV-seropositive. The CDR3 reads CASSPISGRANEGTQYF. For the CDR3, the DNA is TGTGCCAGCAGCCCGATAAGCGGGAGGGCCAACGAGGGGACCCAGTACTTC.